This T cell receptor (beta chain) was recovered during a study of HIV-infected patients and healthy controls. Many counts were recorded for this clonotype. Germline CDR1 and CDR2: SGHTA and FQGTGA. The CDR3 spans 15 residues. The ends were cut back, 5 bases at V and 4 bases at J, with 14 bases in the middle. MiXCR was run by TCRdb on the 5' RACE reads, yielding one entry per CDR3 protein. The sample holds tens of thousands of distinct CDR3 sequences, 16% seen once. Sequencing was done on a sample of CD4+ T cells from blood. The J gene is TRBJ2-2, the V gene TRBV7-3; D remains ambiguous. The clonotype was recovered from a human donor in good health. In DNA, the CDR3 is TGTGCCAGCAGCCCCGGAGCGATCGGCACCGGGGAGCTGTTTTTT. This codes for CASSPGAIGTGELFF.